This entry concerns a single TCR beta chain. The CDR3 runs to 17 residues. Trimming cost V 4 bases and J 13 bases, with 29 bases left between them. CDR1 and CDR2 (germline): WSHSY, SAAADI. Localized lung adenocarcinoma, a non-small cell lung cancer, affected the donors. This record belongs to a study of CD4 and CD8 cells across lung adenocarcinoma regions. TCRdb called the PCR reads again in MiXCR, with one record for every CDR3 protein. Here the sample spans more than 25,000 distinct CDR3 sequences, 50% to 55% being singletons. The receptor was isolated from a male donor with lung adenocarcinoma. The CD4 and CD8 labels of this study may be unreliable. V usage is TRBV10-2 and J usage is TRBJ2-4, with D tentatively TRBD2 (6 bases). Sequencing used CD8+ T cells from the center of a lung tumor. As DNA, the CDR3 is TGCGCCAGCAGTGCCCCTCCGGGGCTGGGAGGCAAAAATACGCAGTACTTC. It yields the protein CASSAPPGLGGKNTQYF.